The clone carrying this T cell receptor beta chain occurred many times. This specimen comes from a study of blood T cells in healthy people across ages. This CDR3 contains 18 residues. Unmatched junction bases numbered 16, after V lost 6 bases and J lost 6 bases. CDR1 and CDR2 (germline): KGHSH, LQKENI. Primers used in a second PCR of about 7 to 12 cycles were a sample-barcoded 5' primer and a J-beta primer mix. Template switching added a 12-random-nucleotide identifier to every cDNA molecule. TCRdb reanalysed the 5' RACE reads using MiXCR and keeps one entry per CDR3 protein. The table has roughly 700,000 distinct CDR3 sequences, about a third seen once.

The TCR comes from an elderly woman in good health. Sequenced input: blood. The V gene is TRBV18, the J gene TRBJ2-6, with 8 bases lining up with TRBD1. This chain's CDR3 is CASSHRGPGGAQANVLTF. The CDR3 DNA reads as TGTGCCAGCTCTCACAGGGGTCCAGGGGGCGCTCAGGCCAACGTCCTGACTTTC.